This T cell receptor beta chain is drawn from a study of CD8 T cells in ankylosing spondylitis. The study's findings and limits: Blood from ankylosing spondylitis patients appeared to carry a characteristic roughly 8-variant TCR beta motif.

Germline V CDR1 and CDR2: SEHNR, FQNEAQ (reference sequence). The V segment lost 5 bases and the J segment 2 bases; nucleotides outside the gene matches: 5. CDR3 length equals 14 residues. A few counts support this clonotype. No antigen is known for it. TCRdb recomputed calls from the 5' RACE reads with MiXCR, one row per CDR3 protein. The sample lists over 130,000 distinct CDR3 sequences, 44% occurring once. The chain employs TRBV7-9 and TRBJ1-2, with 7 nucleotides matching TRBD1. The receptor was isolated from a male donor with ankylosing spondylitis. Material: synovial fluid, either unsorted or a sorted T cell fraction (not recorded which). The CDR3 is CASSNSTGNYGYTF. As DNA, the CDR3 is TGTGCCAGCAGCAATTCGACAGGGAACTATGGCTACACCTTC.